This TCR beta chain appears in the sequencing data of a study of CD8+CD57+ T cells in acquired aplastic anemia. Looking at the study overall: Yields of DNA that came from sorted CD4+ and CD8+ cells averaged about 2.9 ug.

Study results and limitations: Statistical testing detected no significant gap in CD8+ Simpson's diversity between patients and controls. About 28 sequences, all CD8+ CDR3, were shared between patients and controls.

Sequenced patients had shown CD8+CD57+ cell expansion by flow cytometry. Prior therapy had not been administered to any patient at the time of blood sampling. Ten or more counts support this clonotype. Its antigen is not known. The TCR beta profiling, which covered VDJ combination and CDR3 sequence, was carried out using genomic DNA as the template. Using its own MiXCR run on the reads, TCRdb lists one record per CDR3 protein. The sample consists of 150,000 or so distinct CDR3 sequences, about 54% of them appearing once. Germline-derived CDR1 and CDR2 are LNHNV and YYDKDF (reference sequence). The CDR3 length is 17 residues. The V end was cut by 5 bases, the J end by 0 bases, with 14 bases between.

This sequence joins TRBV15 and TRBJ1-6; D unresolved. Material for sequencing was sorted CD4+, CD8+, or CD8+CD57+ T cells (not recorded which) from PBMCs. This clonotype was obtained from a human donor with aplastic anemia. The CDR3 protein is CATSHTRMSSYNSPLHF. CDR3 sequence (DNA): TGTGCCACCAGCCATACACGGATGAGCTCCTATAATTCACCCCTCCACTTT. Supplemented by reference TRBV15 and TRBJ1-6, the full variable domain reads DAMVIQNPRYQVTQFGKPVTLSCSQTLNHNVMYWYQQKSSQAPKLLFHYYDKDFNNEADTPDNFQSRRPNTSFCFLDIRSPGLGDTAMYLCATSHTRMSSYNSPLHFGNGTRLTVT.